Presented here are 9 T cell receptor beta chains from one specimen sequenced in a study of cytomegalovirus exposure and HLA in healthy donors. Primers for the PCR totalled 60 Vbeta and 13 Jbeta. Sequencing was performed with immunoSEQ multiplex PCR; in TCRdb, only in-frame clones are kept and a portion is missing. The data contain approximately 120,000 clones, 17% of them singletons. Sequencing was done on a sample of PBMCs. These receptor sequences come from a female donor in good health and CMV-seropositive.

The genes are TRBV4-2 and TRBJ2-2; 8 nucleotides line up with TRBD2. The CDR3 is 19 residues long. Germline assignment: CDR1 LGHNA and CDR2 YNFKEQ. V trimming: 0 bases; J trimming: 4 bases; junction bases outside the gene matches: 13. The CDR3: CASSQEVLAGSTITGELFF. CDR3 DNA: TGTGCCAGCAGCCAAGAAGTCCTAGCGGGTTCCACGATCACCGGGGAGCTGTTTTTT.

This clone was seen only a few times. J is TRBJ1-2 and V is TRBV28; D is possibly TRBD1 (5 bases). Germline V gene sequence: CDR1 MDHEN, CDR2 SYDVKM. The CDR3 consists of 14 residues. V was trimmed by 4 bases and J by 4 bases, leaving 13 bases between them. Written as DNA, the CDR3 is TGTGCCAGCAGTTCAGTAGACAGCGTCTATGGCTACACCTTC. Protein product: CASSSVDSVYGYTF.

This clone was counted between two and nine times. The V gene is TRBV29-1, the J gene TRBJ2-3, with TRBD2 matching 7 bases. The CDR3 sequence is 15 residues long. With 3 bases clipped from V and 0 bases from J, the junction kept 6 bases outside the gene matches. Germline V gene data show CDR1 as SQVTM and CDR2 as ANQGSEA. The CDR3 reads CSVESSGQSTDTQYF. For the CDR3, the DNA is TGCAGCGTTGAGTCTAGCGGACAAAGCACAGATACGCAGTATTTT.

V and J are TRBV4-3 and TRBJ2-2; a weak D match, TRBD2 (5 bases). CDR1 LGHNA and CDR2 YSLEER come from the germline V gene. V gave up 1 base and J gave up 8 bases, with 8 bases separating them. The CDR3 has 13 residues. The CDR3 coding sequence is TGCGCCAGCAGCCAAGTTAGGAGGGGGGAGCTGTTTTTT. It translates to CASSQVRRGELFF.

V gene TRBV28 combines with J gene TRBJ1-2; D not resolved. Germline assignment: CDR1 MDHEN and CDR2 SYDVKM. There are 11 residues in the CDR3. Trimming shortened V by 6 bases and J by 8 bases, and 10 bases separated the two germline ends. Here the CDR3 reads CASRGAVGYTF. Here the CDR3 DNA reads TGTGCCAGCAGGGGCGCAGTGGGCTACACCTTC.

The genes are TRBV28 and TRBJ2-7; 7 bases match TRBD1. CDR1 and CDR2 from the germline V gene are MDHEN and SYDVKM. Losses at the gene ends were 7 bases for V and 2 bases for J; bases not matched to a gene: 5. The CDR3 consists of 13 residues. CDR3 nucleotide sequence: TGTGCCAGCAAGGGACAGCTCACCTACGAGCAGTACTTC. Residues: CASKGQLTYEQYF.

This clone was seen a few times. The chain combines TRBV7-9 with TRBJ2-7, with a possible D match to TRBD2 (6 bases). V was pared by 5 bases and J by 3 bases, with 17 bases between. The CDR3 is 15 residues long. In germline, CDR1 is SEHNR, CDR2 FQNEAQ (reference sequence). CDR3 in DNA: TGTGCCAGCAGCCCTCCGACCCGAGCGGGCTACGAGCAGTACTTC. Protein: CASSPPTRAGYEQYF.

The J gene is TRBJ2-3, the V gene TRBV28, with 9 positions matching TRBD2. The germline V gene has CDR1 MDHEN and CDR2 SYDVKM. Germline trimming cut 7 bases from V and 4 bases from J; bases unmatched to any gene: 12. This CDR3 spans 16 amino acids. The CDR3 coding sequence is TGTGCCAGCACCGCGGGGGGGACTGCAATTTCAGATACGCAGTATTTT. It is translated as CASTAGGTAISDTQYF.

The V call is TRBV4-1, the J call TRBJ2-7, with 10 positions matching TRBD2. CDR1 is MGHRA and CDR2 is YSYEKL in the germline V gene. J lost 3 bases, V lost 4 bases, and 9 bases had no gene match. This CDR3 region has 16 residues. The CDR3 nucleotides are TGCGCCAGCAGCCTGACTCCTAGCGGGGGATACTACGAGCAGTACTTC. Its translation: CASSLTPSGGYYEQYF.